What follows are 11 T cell receptor beta chains derived from one specimen sequenced in a study of PD-1 blockade in classical Hodgkin lymphoma. Time point defined: newly diagnosed, previously untreated cHL patient sample. Profiled with immunoSEQ multiplex PCR; TCRdb holds only in-frame clones, not every one. The table includes some 31,000 clones, roughly 94% detected once. The sample comprised peripheral blood mononuclear cells (PBMCs). These receptors were collected from a human donor with classical Hodgkin lymphoma.

DNA for the CDR3: TGCGCATCAGCCCAGGGACAGGGTTACTACGAGCAGTACTTC. Its translation is CASAQGQGYYEQYF. The chain employs TRBV5-1 and TRBJ2-7; 9 nucleotides align to TRBD1. CDR3 length equals 14 residues. Germline V gene lookup returns CDR1 SGHRS and CDR2 YFSETQ.

The chain links TRBV2 to TRBJ1-1; D not resolved. The CDR3 length is 14 residues. In germline, CDR1 is SNHLY, CDR2 FYNNEI. The V end was cut by 5 bases, the J end by 2 bases, with 12 bases between. The CDR3 bases are TGTGCCAGCAGTCAGTGGGCGGGCAACACTGAAGCTTTCTTT. It translates to CASSQWAGNTEAFF.

The chain is built from TRBV4-3 and TRBJ2-2; D is perhaps TRBD1 (5 bases). Trimming took 0 bases from V and 7 from J, leaving 12 bases between them. Germline V CDR1 and CDR2: LGHNA, YSLEER. The CDR3 length is 15 residues. CDR3: CASSQDLADSGELFF. The DNA for the CDR3 is TGCGCCAGCAGCCAAGATCTGGCCGACAGCGGGGAGCTGTTTTTT.

The chain has TRBV4-1 and TRBJ1-4; D is perhaps TRBD1 (6 bases). Germline lookup yields CDR1 MGHRA and CDR2 YSYEKL. Trimming shortened V by 4 bases and J by 6 bases, and 18 bases separated the two germline ends. There are 16 residues in the CDR3. CDR3 in DNA: TGCGCCAGCAGCCCACGGGTCGGGGGCAGTGATGAAAAACTGTTTTTT. Its translation: CASSPRVGGSDEKLFF.

This chain uses TRBV5-1 with TRBJ2-2, with unresolved D. This CDR3 contains 17 residues. CDR1 and CDR2 from the germline V gene are SGHRS and YFSETQ. The V end lost 0 bases, the J end lost 8 bases, and 20 bases lay between the germline ends. The CDR3, as DNA: TGCGCCAGCAGCTTGGCCGGTCAGGCCAGGTTCTGGGGGGAGCTGTTTTTT. This translates into CASSLAGQARFWGELFF.

The rearrangement joins TRBV18 to TRBJ2-3; 7 bases fit TRBD2. This CDR3 spans 17 amino acids. J was trimmed by 3 bases and V by 0 bases; bases with no gene match: 9. Germline assignment: CDR1 KGHSH and CDR2 LQKENI. The CDR3 coding sequence is TGTGCCAGCTCACCACCGGGAGGGATTAGGTCGACAGATACGCAGTATTTT. As protein: CASSPPGGIRSTDTQYF. The full variable domain, completed using reference TRBV18 and TRBJ2-3, is NAGVMQNPRHLVRRRGQEARLRCSPMKGHSHVYWYRQLPEEGLKFMVYLQKENIIDESGMPKERFSAEFPKEGPSILRIQQVVRGDSAAYFCASSPPGGIRSTDTQYFGPGTRLTVL.

The genes are TRBV28 and TRBJ2-7; 7 nucleotides agree with TRBD2. The CDR3 sequence is 15 residues long. Germline CDR1 is MDHEN and CDR2 is SYDVKM. With V trimmed by 3 bases and J by 3 bases, 8 bases remained unmatched. The CDR3: CASSFQAGVVYEQYF. CDR3 sequence (DNA): TGTGCCAGCAGTTTTCAGGCGGGAGTCGTCTACGAGCAGTACTTC. The complete variable domain, with remaining parts taken from reference TRBV28 and TRBJ2-7, reads DVKVTQSSRYLVKRTGEKVFLECVQDMDHENMFWYRQDPGLGLRLIYFSYDVKMKEKGDIPEGYSVSREKKERFSLILESASTNQTSMYLCASSFQAGVVYEQYFGPGTRLTVT.

The V call is TRBV7-8, the J call TRBJ2-7; unclear D gene. Per the germline V gene, CDR1 is SGHVS and CDR2 is FQNEAQ. This CDR3 has 13 residues. The V end lost 6 bases, the J end lost 2 bases, and 11 bases lay between the germline ends. In nucleotides, the CDR3 is TGTGCCAGCAGGCCCCGTGGGGCCTACGAGCAGTACTTC. As protein: CASRPRGAYEQYF.

This chain uses TRBV11-3 with TRBJ2-2, with 7 bases aligning to TRBD1. V was clipped by 5 bases and J by 4 bases; unmatched bases: 16. CDR1 is SGHNT and CDR2 is YENEEA in the germline V gene. The CDR3 consists of 18 residues. The CDR3 DNA is TGTGCCAGCAGCCCTACAGGGGTAACAGGGTTTCTCACCGGGGAGCTGTTTTTT. Its protein is CASSPTGVTGFLTGELFF.

The V call is TRBV7-2, the J call TRBJ1-2, with D possibly TRBD1 on 6 matching bases. V lost 1 base and J lost 8, with 11 bases in between. The CDR3 is made up of 13 amino acids. Germline-derived CDR1 and CDR2 are SGHTA and FQGNSA. CDR3 residues: CASSLGSTGGYTF. Here the CDR3 DNA reads TGTGCCAGCAGCTTAGGCTCAACAGGGGGCTACACCTTC.

This rearrangement joins TRBV27 to TRBJ2-5, with 9 nucleotides matching TRBD1. The CDR3 spans 16 residues. The V and J ends lost 9 bases and 3 bases, in that order; junction bases with no gene match: 14. CDR1 is MNHEY and CDR2 is SMNVEV in the germline V gene (reference sequence). The CDR3 sequence: CASSPWGTGKKETQYF. In DNA, the CDR3 is TGTGCCAGTAGCCCGTGGGGGACAGGGAAAAAAGAGACCCAGTACTTC.